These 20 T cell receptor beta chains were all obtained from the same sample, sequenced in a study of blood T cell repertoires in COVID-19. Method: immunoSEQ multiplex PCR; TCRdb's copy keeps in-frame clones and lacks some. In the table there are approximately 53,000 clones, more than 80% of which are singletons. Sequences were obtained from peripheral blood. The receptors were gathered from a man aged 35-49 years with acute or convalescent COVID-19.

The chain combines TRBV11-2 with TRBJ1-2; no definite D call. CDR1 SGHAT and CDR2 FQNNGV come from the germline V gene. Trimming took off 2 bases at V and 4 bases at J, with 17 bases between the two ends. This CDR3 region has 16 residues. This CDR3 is CASSLFEGYEGYGYTF. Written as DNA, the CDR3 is TGTGCCAGCAGCTTATTTGAAGGTTATGAGGGCTATGGCTACACCTTC.

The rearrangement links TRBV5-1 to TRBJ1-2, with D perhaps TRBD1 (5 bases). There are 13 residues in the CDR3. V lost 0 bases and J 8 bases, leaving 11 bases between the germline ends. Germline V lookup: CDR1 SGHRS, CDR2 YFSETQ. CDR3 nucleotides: TGCGCCAGCAGCTTGGGCGCAGGGCTGGGCTACACCTTC. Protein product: CASSLGAGLGYTF.

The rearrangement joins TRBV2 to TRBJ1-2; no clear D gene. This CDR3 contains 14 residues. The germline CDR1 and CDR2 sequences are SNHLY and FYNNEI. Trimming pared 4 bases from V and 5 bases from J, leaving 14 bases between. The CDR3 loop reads CASSAGRAGYGYTF. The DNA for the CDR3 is TGTGCCAGCAGTGCTGGCCGGGCGGGGTATGGCTACACCTTC.

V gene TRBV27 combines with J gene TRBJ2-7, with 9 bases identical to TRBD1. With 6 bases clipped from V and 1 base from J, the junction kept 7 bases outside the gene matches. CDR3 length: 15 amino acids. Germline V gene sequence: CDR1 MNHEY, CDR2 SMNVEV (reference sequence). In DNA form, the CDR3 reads TGTGCCAGCAGGCCTGGACAGGGGCAATCCTACGAGCAGTACTTC. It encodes CASRPGQGQSYEQYF.

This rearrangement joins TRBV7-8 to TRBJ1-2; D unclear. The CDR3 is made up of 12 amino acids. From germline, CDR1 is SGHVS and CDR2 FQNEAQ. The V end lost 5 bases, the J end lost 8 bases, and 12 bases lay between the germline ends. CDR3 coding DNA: TGTGCCAGCAGCGCCATTAGCGGGGGCTACACCTTC. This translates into CASSAISGGYTF.

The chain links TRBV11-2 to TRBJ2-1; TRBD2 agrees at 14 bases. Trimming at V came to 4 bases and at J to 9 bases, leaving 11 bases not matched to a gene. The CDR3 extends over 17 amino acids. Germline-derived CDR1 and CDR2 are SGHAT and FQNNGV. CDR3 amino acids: CASSSRPGLAGAAEQFF. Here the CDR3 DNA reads TGTGCCAGCAGCTCACGCCCGGGACTAGCGGGAGCAGCTGAGCAGTTCTTC.

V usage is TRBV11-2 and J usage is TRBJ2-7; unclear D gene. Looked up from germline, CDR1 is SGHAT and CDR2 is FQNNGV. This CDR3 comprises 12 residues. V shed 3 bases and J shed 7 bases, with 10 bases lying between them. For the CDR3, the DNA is TGTGCCAGCAGCTTGGCGACGACAGAGCAGTACGTC. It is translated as CASSLATTEQYV.

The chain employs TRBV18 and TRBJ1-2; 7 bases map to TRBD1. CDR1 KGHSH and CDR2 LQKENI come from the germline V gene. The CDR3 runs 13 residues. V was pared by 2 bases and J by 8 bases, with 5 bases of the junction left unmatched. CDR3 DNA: TGTGCCAGCTCACCAGAGACAGGGAGGGGCTACACCTTC. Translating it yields CASSPETGRGYTF.

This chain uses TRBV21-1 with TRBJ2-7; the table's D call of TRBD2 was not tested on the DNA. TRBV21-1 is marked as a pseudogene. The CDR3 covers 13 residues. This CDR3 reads CARRTSGGYEQYV. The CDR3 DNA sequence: TGTGCCAGACGGACTAGCGGGGGCTACGAGCAGTACGTC.

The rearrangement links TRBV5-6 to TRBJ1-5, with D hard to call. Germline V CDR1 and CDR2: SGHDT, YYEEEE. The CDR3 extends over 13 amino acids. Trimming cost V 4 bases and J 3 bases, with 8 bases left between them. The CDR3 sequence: CASSRDFNQPQHF. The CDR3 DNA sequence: TGTGCCAGCAGCCGAGACTTCAATCAGCCCCAGCATTTT.

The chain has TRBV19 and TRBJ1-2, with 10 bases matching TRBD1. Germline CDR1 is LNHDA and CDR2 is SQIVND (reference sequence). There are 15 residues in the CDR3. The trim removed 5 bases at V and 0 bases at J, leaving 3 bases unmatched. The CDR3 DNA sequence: TGTGCCAGTAGTTCAGGACAGGGGGCTAACTATGGCTACACCTTC. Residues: CASSSGQGANYGYTF.

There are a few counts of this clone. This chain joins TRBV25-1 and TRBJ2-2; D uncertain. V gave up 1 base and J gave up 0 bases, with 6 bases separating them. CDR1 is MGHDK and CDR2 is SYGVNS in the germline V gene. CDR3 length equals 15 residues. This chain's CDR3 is CASSESRANTGELFF. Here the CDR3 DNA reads TGTGCCAGCAGTGAATCCCGGGCGAACACCGGGGAGCTGTTTTTT. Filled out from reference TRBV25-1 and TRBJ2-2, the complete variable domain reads EADIYQTPRYLVIGTGKKITLECSQTMGHDKMYWYQQDPGMELHLIHYSYGVNSTEKGDLSSESTVSRIRTEHFPLTLESARPSHTSQYLCASSESRANTGELFFGEGSRLTVL.

In DNA, the CDR3 is TGCGCCAGCAGCTTGTCTAGCGGGAGTATCTACGAGCAGTACTTC. Its translation: CASSLSSGSIYEQYF. This chain joins TRBV5-1 and TRBJ2-7, with 10 bases aligning to TRBD2. Per the germline V gene, CDR1 is SGHRS and CDR2 is YFSETQ. The CDR3 extends over 15 amino acids. V dropped 1 base and J dropped 3; count of bases not matched to a gene: 4.

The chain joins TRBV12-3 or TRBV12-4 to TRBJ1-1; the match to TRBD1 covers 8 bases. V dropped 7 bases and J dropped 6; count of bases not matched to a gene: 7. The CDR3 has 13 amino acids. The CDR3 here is CASTLDRAAEAFF. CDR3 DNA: TGTGCCAGCACACTGGACAGGGCGGCTGAAGCTTTCTTT.

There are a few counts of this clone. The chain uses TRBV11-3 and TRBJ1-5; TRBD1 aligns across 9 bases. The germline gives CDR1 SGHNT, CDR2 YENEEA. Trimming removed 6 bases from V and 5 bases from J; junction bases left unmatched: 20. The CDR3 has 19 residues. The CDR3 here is CASSLGDRGKLDEHQPQHF. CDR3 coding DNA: TGTGCCAGCAGTCTAGGCGACAGGGGGAAATTAGACGAGCATCAGCCCCAGCATTTT.

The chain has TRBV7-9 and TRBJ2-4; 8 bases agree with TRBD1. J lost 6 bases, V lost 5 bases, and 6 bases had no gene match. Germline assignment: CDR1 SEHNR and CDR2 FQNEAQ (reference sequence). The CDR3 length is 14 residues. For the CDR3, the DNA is TGTGCCAGCAGCATCGGACAGGGTCTAAACATTCAGTACTTC. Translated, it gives CASSIGQGLNIQYF.

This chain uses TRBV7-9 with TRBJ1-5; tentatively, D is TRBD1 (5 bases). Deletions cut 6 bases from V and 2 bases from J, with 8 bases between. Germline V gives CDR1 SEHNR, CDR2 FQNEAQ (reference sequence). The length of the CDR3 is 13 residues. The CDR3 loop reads CASSLQGNQPQHF. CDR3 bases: TGTGCCAGCAGTCTACAGGGCAATCAGCCCCAGCATTTT.

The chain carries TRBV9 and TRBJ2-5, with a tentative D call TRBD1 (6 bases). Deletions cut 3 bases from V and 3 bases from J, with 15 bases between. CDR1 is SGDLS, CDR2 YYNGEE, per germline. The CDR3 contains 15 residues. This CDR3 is CASSAGDPDKETQYF. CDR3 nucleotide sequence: TGTGCCAGCAGCGCAGGGGACCCGGACAAAGAGACCCAGTACTTC. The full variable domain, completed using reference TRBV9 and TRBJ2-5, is DSGVTQTPKHLITATGQRVTLRCSPRSGDLSVYWYQQSLDQGLQFLIQYYNGEERAKGNILERFSAQQFPDLHSELNLSSLELGDSALYFCASSAGDPDKETQYFGPGTRLLVL.

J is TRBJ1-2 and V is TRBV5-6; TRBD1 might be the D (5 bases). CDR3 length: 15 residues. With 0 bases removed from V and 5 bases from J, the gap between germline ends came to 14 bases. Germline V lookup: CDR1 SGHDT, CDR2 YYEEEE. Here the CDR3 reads CASSLAGREAYGYTF. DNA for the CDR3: TGTGCCAGCAGCTTGGCCGGCAGGGAGGCGTATGGCTACACCTTC.

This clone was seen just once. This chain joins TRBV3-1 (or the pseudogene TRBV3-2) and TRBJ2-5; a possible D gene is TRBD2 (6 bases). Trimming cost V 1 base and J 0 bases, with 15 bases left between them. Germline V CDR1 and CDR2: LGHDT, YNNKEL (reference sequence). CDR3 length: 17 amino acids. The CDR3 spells CASSQAHIGGHQETQYF. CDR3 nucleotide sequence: TGTGCCAGCAGCCAAGCTCACATCGGGGGTCACCAAGAGACCCAGTACTTC.